Listed below are T cell receptor beta chains from one sample, sequenced in a study of Ad26.COV2.S vaccination and SARS-CoV-2 variants. Only in-frame clones appear in the TCRdb table, and some are missing; sequencing was by immunoSEQ multiplex PCR. The sample contains roughly 100,000 clones, around three quarters of which appear only once. This specimen was peripheral blood, taken after recovery from COVID-19. The receptors derive from a human donor who had recovered from COVID-19. The CDR3 runs from the conserved cysteine through the conserved F or W. D genes are given only for firm matches. Where a row states a size, it is once, few, many or the class of an expanded clone; other rows omit it.

DNA	CDR3	D	V	size	J	length
TGTGCCAGCAGCTTAGCTAGACTAGCCGGTACAGATACGCAGTATTTT	CASSLARLAGTDTQYF	TRBD2	TRBV7-9	.	TRBJ2-3	16
TGTGCCAGCAGCACGGGACAGGGGTTTGGAAACACCATATATTTT	CASSTGQGFGNTIYF	TRBD1	TRBV5-6	.	TRBJ1-3	15
TGTGCCAGCAGCTTGGGCGGGAAGCGCTACGAGCAGTACTTC	CASSLGGKRYEQYF	.	TRBV5-6	.	TRBJ2-7	14
TGTGCCAGCGCGAGGAGCTCCTATAATTCACCCCTCCACTTT	CASARSSYNSPLHF	.	TRBV6-5	.	TRBJ1-6	14
TGTGCCAGCAGCTTATCTTCAGACTATGGCTACACCTTC	CASSLSSDYGYTF	.	TRBV7-2	.	TRBJ1-2	13
TGTGCCAGCAGTGATCACAGGGGGAGGCAGTTCTTC	CASSDHRGRQFF	TRBD1	TRBV2	.	TRBJ2-1	12
TGTGCCAGCAGCTTGTCCACGTACACAGATACGCAGTATTTT	CASSLSTYTDTQYF	.	TRBV5-4	.	TRBJ2-3	14
TGTGCCAGCAGCCAGGGACAGGGTGGGGTTCAGTACTTC	CASSQGQGGVQYF	TRBD1	TRBV13	once	TRBJ2-4	13
TGTGCCACCGGGAGGGGTAGCAAGACTGAAGCTTTCTTT	CATGRGSKTEAFF	.	TRBV10-3	once	TRBJ1-1	13
TGCGCCAGCGGGAGGGGGCCGCAAGAGACCCAGTACTTC	CASGRGPQETQYF	.	TRBV4-1	.	TRBJ2-5	13
TGTGCCAGCAGTTACTCGAGTCCGGTAGGGTTATCGGGGGATTTGAACATTCAGTACTTC	CASSYSSPVGLSGDLNIQYF	.	TRBV6-2/TRBV6-3	.	TRBJ2-4	20
TGTGCCAGCAGCCCCGGACAGGTGCAGTACTTC	CASSPGQVQYF	TRBD1	TRBV7-9	.	TRBJ2-7	11
TGTGCCAGCACTGACCCAGGGACAGCCTATGCAACTAATGAAAAACTGTTTTTT	CASTDPGTAYATNEKLFF	TRBD1	TRBV2	.	TRBJ1-4	18
TGCGCCAGCAGCTTGGGTCAGGCTAACTATGGCTACACCTTC	CASSLGQANYGYTF	.	TRBV5-1	.	TRBJ1-2	14
TGTGCCAGCAGTCTAGACAGGGTGACTGGAAACACCATATATTTT	CASSLDRVTGNTIYF	TRBD1	TRBV11-2	.	TRBJ1-3	15
TGTGCCAGCAGGGCACAGAGCGGGGTAACAGATACGCAGTATTTT	CASRAQSGVTDTQYF	TRBD2	TRBV9	once	TRBJ2-3	15
TGTGCCACCAGTGATTCGATTTGGGGATTTTCAGATACGCAGTATTTT	CATSDSIWGFSDTQYF	.	TRBV24-1	.	TRBJ2-3	16
TGTGCCATCAGTGAGGGACAGAAGTCCGCTACCTACGAGCAGTACTTC	CAISEGQKSATYEQYF	.	TRBV10-3	.	TRBJ2-7	16
TGTGCCAGCATTACGGGGGTTGGCACTGAAGCTTTCTTT	CASITGVGTEAFF	.	TRBV28	.	TRBJ1-1	13
TGTGCCAGCAGCCCGGACAGAGAGAGCAATCAGCCCCAGCATTTT	CASSPDRESNQPQHF	.	TRBV6-2/TRBV6-3	.	TRBJ1-5	15
TGTGCCTGGGGGCACCCGGGGGGTACTCCTTACAATGAGCAGTTCTTC	CAWGHPGGTPYNEQFF	TRBD2	TRBV30	few	TRBJ2-1	16
TGTGCCAGCAGCTTAGAGAGTGCGGGCCCAGCTTTCTTT	CASSLESAGPAFF	.	TRBV7-6	.	TRBJ1-1	13
TGTGCCAGCAGTTTACAGGGAGCCGGCCAGCCCCAGCATTTT	CASSLQGAGQPQHF	.	TRBV7-9	few	TRBJ1-5	14
TGTGCCAGTAGTACAGGGGTAAACACCGGGGAGCTGTTTTTT	CASSTGVNTGELFF	.	TRBV19	few	TRBJ2-2	14
TGCGCCAGCAGAGTGTACCAAGAGACCCAGTACTTC	CASRVYQETQYF	.	TRBV5-1	.	TRBJ2-5	12
TGTGCCAGCAGCTGGAGAGACAGGGAAGTACAAAATGAGCAGTTCTTC	CASSWRDREVQNEQFF	TRBD1	TRBV7-7	.	TRBJ2-1	16
TGTGCCAGCAGCTTAAGCACGCTTTTAGATGGCTACACCTTC	CASSLSTLLDGYTF	.	TRBV7-9	once	TRBJ1-2	14
TGTGCCAGCAGCCCGCCCGGGACAAGCTCCTACGAGCAGTACTTC	CASSPPGTSSYEQYF	.	TRBV3-1/TRBV3-2	few	TRBJ2-7	15
TGTGCCAGCAGCGAGGGGTCCCAAACAGATACGCAGTATTTT	CASSEGSQTDTQYF	.	TRBV7-9	.	TRBJ2-3	14
TGTGCCAGCAGCCCGTCTAGCGGGGGCCGTTTTGGGACCCAGTACTTC	CASSPSSGGRFGTQYF	TRBD2	TRBV4-2	.	TRBJ2-5	16
TGTGCCAGCAGCTCAACTGGACAGGGTGGAGATACGCAGTATTTT	CASSSTGQGGDTQYF	TRBD1	TRBV7-3	.	TRBJ2-3	15
TGTGCCAGCAGGACGGGGGAGGCCAAAAACATTCAGTACTTC	CASRTGEAKNIQYF	.	TRBV6-1	.	TRBJ2-4	14
TGTGCCAGCACCCCCTACCGGGACGCCGGTAGTCAGCCCCAGCATTTT	CASTPYRDAGSQPQHF	.	TRBV6-6	.	TRBJ1-5	16
TGTGCCAGCTCAACGCTCGCCCCCGGGACAGGAGTTTTCTATGGCTACACCTTC	CASSTLAPGTGVFYGYTF	TRBD1	TRBV18	few	TRBJ1-2	18
TGTGCCAGCCCCGGGGACAAGACAGATTCGAAAGAGACCCAGTACTTC	CASPGDKTDSKETQYF	.	TRBV11-1	.	TRBJ2-5	16
TGTGCCACCAAACTAGCGAACTCCTACGAGCAGTACTTC	CATKLANSYEQYF	TRBD2	TRBV28	.	TRBJ2-7	13
TGCGCCAGCAGCTCTTCACTCTGGGGGAACACTGAAGCTTTCTTT	CASSSSLWGNTEAFF	.	TRBV5-1	.	TRBJ1-1	15
TGTGCCAGCAGCTTATATTCCGTGGACGAGCAGTACTTC	CASSLYSVDEQYF	.	TRBV7-9	.	TRBJ2-7	13
TGTGCCAGTAGTATAGATCTAGTAGGGGTCTTCTCTGGGGCCAACGTCCTGACTTTC	CASSIDLVGVFSGANVLTF	.	TRBV19	.	TRBJ2-6	19
TGTGCCAGCAGCCAACGGAGTGGCTACACCTTC	CASSQRSGYTF	.	TRBV3-1/TRBV3-2	.	TRBJ1-2	11
TGCGCCAGCAGCCGTTCGACAGGGGCCCCCTACGAGCAGTACTTC	CASSRSTGAPYEQYF	TRBD1	TRBV4-1	few	TRBJ2-7	15
TGTGCCAGCGCGGAAGCGGCGTACACCGGGGAGCTGTTTTTT	CASAEAAYTGELFF	.	TRBV6-4	.	TRBJ2-2	14
TGTGCCAGCGGCTCTCTTTCGCTCAGCCTAAACTATGGCTACACCTTC	CASGSLSLSLNYGYTF	.	TRBV4-2	.	TRBJ1-2	16
TGTGCCTGGAGTGTGAGCAGGGATGGCTACACCTTC	CAWSVSRDGYTF	.	TRBV30	.	TRBJ1-2	12
TGTGCCAGCAGCCAAGATTTGGTCAGTAACTATGGCTACACCTTC	CASSQDLVSNYGYTF	.	TRBV3-1/TRBV3-2	.	TRBJ1-2	15
TGTGCCAGCCGCCGGGGACTTAACTACGAGCAGTACTTC	CASRRGLNYEQYF	.	TRBV6-2/TRBV6-3	few	TRBJ2-7	13
TGCAGTGCCAGTCGGGGCCCTAGCACAGATACGCAGTATTTT	CSASRGPSTDTQYF	.	TRBV20-1	.	TRBJ2-3	14
TGTGCCAGCAGTGATTGGACAGTTGAAGCTTTCTTT	CASSDWTVEAFF	.	TRBV2	.	TRBJ1-1	12
TGCGCCAGCAGCCAAGATCCAGGGGGGAACACTGAAGCTTTCTTT	CASSQDPGGNTEAFF	TRBD1	TRBV4-3	.	TRBJ1-1	15
TGTGCCAGCAGTGATCTCGCGGGGGCAGAGACCCAGTACTTC	CASSDLAGAETQYF	.	TRBV2	.	TRBJ2-5	14
TGTGCCAGCAGCTTAGTTTTGAGTTGGTGGGAAAAGCCCGATTCACCCCTCCACTTT	CASSLVLSWWEKPDSPLHF	.	TRBV11-3	once	TRBJ1-6	19
TGCGCCAGCAGCTCGCCCGGGACAGCCTATAATTCACCCCTCCACTTT	CASSSPGTAYNSPLHF	TRBD1	TRBV5-1	.	TRBJ1-6	16
TGTGCCAGTAGTATATTAAGGACAGCGTCCGCTGAAGCTTTCTTT	CASSILRTASAEAFF	.	TRBV19	.	TRBJ1-1	15
TGTGCCAGCAGCTTACAGGGGGCTGGGGCCAACGTCCTGACTTTC	CASSLQGAGANVLTF	TRBD1	TRBV7-2	.	TRBJ2-6	15
TGCGCCAGCAGCCTCTACGGGGACATGAACACTGAAGCTTTCTTT	CASSLYGDMNTEAFF	.	TRBV5-1	.	TRBJ1-1	15
TGCAGCGTTTCGCCCAGTTGGGAAGATACGCAGTATTTT	CSVSPSWEDTQYF	.	TRBV29-1	.	TRBJ2-3	13
TGTGCCACCAGCACATTAGGGAATGAGCAGTTCTTC	CATSTLGNEQFF	.	TRBV24-1	.	TRBJ2-1	12
TGTGCCAGCAGCCATACGGGACTTAGGAGCTCCTACGAGCAGTACTTC	CASSHTGLRSSYEQYF	.	TRBV7-2	.	TRBJ2-7	16
TGTGCCAGCAGTGGTACGGGACAGGGACCAGATACGCAGTATTTT	CASSGTGQGPDTQYF	TRBD1	TRBV2	.	TRBJ2-3	15